This TCR beta chain was documented in a study of T cell repertoires in cytomegalovirus infection. TCRdb reprocessed the reads with MiXCR, giving one entry per CDR3 protein. The table records some 900,000 distinct CDR3 sequences, approximately 32% of them present only once. A note on this clonotype: Its cognate antigen is unknown.

This CDR3 has 14 amino acids. The V end lost 4 bases, the J end lost 0 bases, and 7 bases lay between the germline ends. Germline CDR1 reads MGHDK; CDR2 reads SYGVNS. This chain connects TRBV25-1 to TRBJ2-4, with a tentative D call TRBD1 (5 bases). The sample here was cultured CD8+ T cells from PBMCs, taken from culture after CMV antigen stimulation. This receptor was identified in a human donor in good health (CMV status not recorded). Some clones in this sample may be carry-over from other donors' samples. The CDR3, as DNA: TGTGCCAGCAGTGGGGGCGCAGCCAAAAACATTCAGTACTTC. Translated, it gives CASSGGAAKNIQYF.